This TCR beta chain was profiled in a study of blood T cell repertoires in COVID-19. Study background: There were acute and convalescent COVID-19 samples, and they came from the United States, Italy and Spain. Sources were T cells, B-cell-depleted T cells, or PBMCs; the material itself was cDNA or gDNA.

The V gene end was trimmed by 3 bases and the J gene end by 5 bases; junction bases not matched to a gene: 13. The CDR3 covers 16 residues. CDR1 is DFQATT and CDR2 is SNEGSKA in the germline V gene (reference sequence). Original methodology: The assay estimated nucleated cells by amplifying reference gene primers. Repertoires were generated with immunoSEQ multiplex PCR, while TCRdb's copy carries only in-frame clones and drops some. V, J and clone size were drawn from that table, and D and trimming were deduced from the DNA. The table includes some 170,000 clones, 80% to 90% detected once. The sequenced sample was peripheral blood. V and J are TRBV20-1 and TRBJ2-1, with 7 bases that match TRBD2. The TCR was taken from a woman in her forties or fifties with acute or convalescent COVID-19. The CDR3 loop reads CSASLLALRSDNEQFF. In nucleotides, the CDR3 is TGCAGTGCTAGTTTACTAGCGCTAAGGTCTGACAATGAGCAGTTCTTC.